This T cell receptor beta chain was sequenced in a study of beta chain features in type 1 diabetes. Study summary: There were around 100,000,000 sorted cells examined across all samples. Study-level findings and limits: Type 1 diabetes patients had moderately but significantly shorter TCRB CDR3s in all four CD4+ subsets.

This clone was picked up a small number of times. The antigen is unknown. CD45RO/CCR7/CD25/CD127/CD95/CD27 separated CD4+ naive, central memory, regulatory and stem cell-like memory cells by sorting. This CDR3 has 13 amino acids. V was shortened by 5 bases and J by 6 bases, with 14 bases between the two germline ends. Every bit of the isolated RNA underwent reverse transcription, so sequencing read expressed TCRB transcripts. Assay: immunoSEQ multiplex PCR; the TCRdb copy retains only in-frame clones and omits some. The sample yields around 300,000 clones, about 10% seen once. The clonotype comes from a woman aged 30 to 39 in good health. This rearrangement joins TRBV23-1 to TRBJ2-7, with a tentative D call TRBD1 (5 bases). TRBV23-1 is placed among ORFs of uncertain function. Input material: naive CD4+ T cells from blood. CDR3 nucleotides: TGCGCCAGCAGTATTTTACAGGCTGGCGAGCAGTACTTC. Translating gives CASSILQAGEQYF.